This TCR beta chain originates from a study of T cells in Graves' hyperthyroidism and ophthalmopathy. Diagnoses were established using clinical symptoms, serum thyroxine and TRAb, thyroid ultrasound and orbital computed tomography. Trimming removed 1 base at V and 10 bases at J, with 14 bases between. The germline V gene has CDR1 SQVTM and CDR2 ANQGSEA. There are 13 residues in the CDR3. Template material for amplifying TCR beta CDR3 regions consisted of RNA transcripts. HTBI primers were the set used in a first-round RT-PCR of the TCR CDR3. TCRdb reanalysed the multiplex PCR reads using MiXCR and keeps one entry per CDR3 protein. The data show roughly 550,000 distinct CDR3 sequences, about 16% seen once.

The sequence was obtained from a woman aged 30 to 39 with Graves' ophthalmopathy. What was sequenced was blood. The chain recombines TRBV29-1 with TRBJ2-1; no definite D call. CDR3 residues: CSVEGVMRSEQFF. CDR3 in DNA: TGCAGCGTTGAAGGCGTCATGAGATCCGAGCAGTTCTTC.